The clone carrying this TCR beta chain was found many times. RNA transcripts were the template for amplifying TCR beta CDR3 regions. TCR CDR3 underwent first-round RT-PCR with the HTBI primer set. TCRdb reprocessed the multiplex PCR reads via MiXCR and lists one record per CDR3 protein. Among fewer than 850,000 distinct CDR3 sequences listed, roughly a sixth were seen once. Trimming removed 4 bases at V and 5 bases at J, with 6 bases between. The CDR3 is 12 amino acids. This entry is derived from a study of T cells in Graves' hyperthyroidism and ophthalmopathy. This chain joins TRBV12-3 or TRBV12-4 and TRBJ1-3; no reliable D call. This receptor was identified in a man aged 50-59 years with Graves' hyperthyroidism. Sequencing input: blood. The CDR3 protein is CASSSQRNTIYF. CDR3 DNA: TGTGCCAGCAGTTCACAGCGAAACACCATATATTTT.